This is a list of T cell receptor beta chains from one sample in a study of PD-L1 blockade in urothelial cancer. Measured with immunoSEQ multiplex PCR; TCRdb has only the in-frame clones, and not every one. Among 70,000 to 85,000 clones listed, 84% were seen once. The source material was PBMCs, sampled around atezolizumab (anti-PD-L1) treatment. Every receptor here comes from a man aged 70 or older with urothelial cancer. CDR3s include the opening cysteine and the closing phenylalanine or tryptophan. The order of the fields is CDR3 DNA, CDR3 protein, J gene, D gene, clone size, V gene. A D gene is named only where the DNA matches it firmly. Size values are once, few and many counts, or a class for expanded clones, and some rows have none.

TGTGCCAGCAGTTTACAGGGCTACGAGCAGTACTTC	CASSLQGYEQYF	TRBJ2-7	-	-	TRBV28
TGTGCCAGCAGCGCAGGACTAGCGGGGGGTTACAATGAGCAGTTCTTC	CASSAGLAGGYNEQFF	TRBJ2-1	TRBD2	once	TRBV9
TGTGCCTGGAGTAGTGGTGGCATCCTCTACGAGCAGTACTTC	CAWSSGGILYEQYF	TRBJ2-7	-	-	TRBV30
TGCAGCGTTGTCCGGGGGGCTGGAAACACCATATATTTT	CSVVRGAGNTIYF	TRBJ1-3	-	-	TRBV29-1
TGTGCCAGCAGCCCCCCGGGAGAGAACACCGGGGAGCTGTTTTTT	CASSPPGENTGELFF	TRBJ2-2	-	-	TRBV7-3
TGTGCCAGCAGCTTCGGTACAGGGCGAGAGACCCAGTACTTC	CASSFGTGRETQYF	TRBJ2-5	-	-	TRBV5-8
TGTGCCAGTAGTATAGAACTAGCGGGAGTTTCAGATACGCAGTATTTT	CASSIELAGVSDTQYF	TRBJ2-3	TRBD2	-	TRBV19
TGTGCCAGCAGCCCTGGGTACAGGGCAATACCTGGAAACACCATATATTTT	CASSPGYRAIPGNTIYF	TRBJ1-3	-	-	TRBV9
TGCAGCGCCAGGGGACAGATCTATGGCTACACCTTC	CSARGQIYGYTF	TRBJ1-2	TRBD1	-	TRBV29-1
TGTGCCAGCAGCCCTAGCGGTAGCTCCTACGAGCAGTACTTC	CASSPSGSSYEQYF	TRBJ2-7	TRBD2	few	TRBV28
TGTGCCAGCAGCGTGACAGGGGGCGGCCATGAGACCCAGTACTTC	CASSVTGGGHETQYF	TRBJ2-5	TRBD1	-	TRBV6-4
TGCGCCAGCAGCTTCAGATACAATGAGCAGTTCTTC	CASSFRYNEQFF	TRBJ2-1	-	-	TRBV5-1
TGTGCCAGCAGTTGGGGCCTAGGCACTGAAGCTTTCTTT	CASSWGLGTEAFF	TRBJ1-1	-	-	TRBV25-1
TGTGCCAGCAGCTTTGACTCCTCCACAGATACGCAGTATTTT	CASSFDSSTDTQYF	TRBJ2-3	-	-	TRBV7-8
TGTGCCAGCAGTGACGTCGGCACAGATACGCAGTATTTT	CASSDVGTDTQYF	TRBJ2-3	-	-	TRBV2
TGTGCCAGCAGCGCGAGCGGGGGGGGGAATGAGCAGTTCTTC	CASSASGGGNEQFF	TRBJ2-1	TRBD2	-	TRBV7-3
TGCGCCAGCAGCTTTCTTTTAGCGGGAGGGCCCGGAGAGACCCAGTACTTC	CASSFLLAGGPGETQYF	TRBJ2-5	TRBD2	-	TRBV5-1
TGCGCCAGCAGCTTGCAGTCTAGCGGGAGAGGGTCCTACGAGCAGTACTTC	CASSLQSSGRGSYEQYF	TRBJ2-7	TRBD2	-	TRBV5-1
TGTGCCAGCAGTTACCTTGGCGGGGGAGATACGCAGTATTTT	CASSYLGGGDTQYF	TRBJ2-3	TRBD2	-	TRBV6-5
TGTGCCTGGAGTGGACGGTTCAGGGAAAAACTGTTTTTT	CAWSGRFREKLFF	TRBJ1-4	-	-	TRBV30
TGCGCCAGCAGTACTCAGCGCGCAGATACGCAGTATTTT	CASSTQRADTQYF	TRBJ2-3	-	once	TRBV5-1
TGTGCCAGCAGCCGAGGGGGCGAGAGCAATCAGCCCCAGCATTTT	CASSRGGESNQPQHF	TRBJ1-5	TRBD1	-	TRBV6-1
TGTGCCAGCAGCTCGGGGGGCTTAGATAAAAACATTCAGTACTTC	CASSSGGLDKNIQYF	TRBJ2-4	-	-	TRBV5-6
TGCGCCAGCAGCTTGGGTGGGACTGTGAGCTCCTACAATGAGCAGTTCTTC	CASSLGGTVSSYNEQFF	TRBJ2-1	-	-	TRBV5-1
TGTGCCAGCAGCTTAGGGCTCGGGCCAGGGGGCGGCGAGCAGTACTTC	CASSLGLGPGGGEQYF	TRBJ2-7	TRBD1	-	TRBV7-6
TGTGCCAGTAGTATAGATCGGGGGACAGGGGGCCCCGGGGAGCTGTTTTTT	CASSIDRGTGGPGELFF	TRBJ2-2	TRBD1	-	TRBV19
TGTGCCAGCAGCGGTAGCGGGAGGAGCACAGATACGCAGTATTTT	CASSGSGRSTDTQYF	TRBJ2-3	TRBD2	-	TRBV7-2
TGTGCCAGCAGCGTAGCACCGGCCGGGAATGGGGCCAACGTCCTGACTTTC	CASSVAPAGNGANVLTF	TRBJ2-6	-	-	TRBV9
TGTGCCACCAGCAGAGAAGACTGGGAACAGGTTGAAGCTTTCTTT	CATSREDWEQVEAFF	TRBJ1-1	-	-	TRBV15